These T cell receptor beta chains were read from a single sample in a study of cytomegalovirus exposure and HLA in healthy donors. Assay used: immunoSEQ multiplex PCR; TCRdb lists only in-frame clones, some missing. The table has some 130,000 clones, more than 75% seen once. Sequenced: PBMCs. The origin of the receptors is a man younger than 45 in good health and CMV-seronegative. Both conserved end residues are part of each CDR3. Each record gives: clone size, J gene, D gene, V gene, CDR3 protein, CDR3 DNA. The D gene is left open where the match is weak. Clone size is shown for a subset of rows, as once, few, many or a class of expanded clone.

>few|TRBJ1-5|.|TRBV10-1
CASMGENQPQHF
TGCGCCAGCATGGGAGAGAATCAGCCCCAGCATTTT
>.|TRBJ1-5|.|TRBV28
CASSFAGHSNQPQHF
TGTGCCAGCAGTTTTGCAGGTCATAGCAATCAGCCCCAGCATTTT
>.|TRBJ1-2|.|TRBV19
CASSINRVLRYGYTF
TGTGCCAGTAGTATCAACAGGGTGTTGCGCTATGGCTACACCTTC
>.|TRBJ2-7|.|TRBV5-4
CASSYTLGAGNSYEQYF
TGTGCCAGCAGCTATACATTAGGAGCAGGGAACTCCTACGAGCAGTACTTC
>.|TRBJ2-3|.|TRBV4-2
CASSQEKRNTDTQYF
TGTGCCAGCAGCCAAGAAAAGAGGAACACAGATACGCAGTATTTT
>.|TRBJ2-1|.|TRBV15
CATSPRVSNNEQFF
TGTGCCACCAGCCCCCGGGTTTCTAACAATGAGCAGTTCTTC
>.|TRBJ2-1|TRBD2|TRBV5-4
CASSLASGNIPEQFF
TGTGCCAGCAGCTTGGCAAGCGGGAATATCCCTGAGCAGTTCTTC
>.|TRBJ1-1|.|TRBV11-3
CASSLPPRGAGTEAFF
TGTGCCAGCAGCTTACCCCCACGGGGGGCTGGGACTGAAGCTTTCTTT
>.|TRBJ2-7|.|TRBV5-4
CASSLEGNYEQYF
TGTGCCAGCAGCTTGGAGGGGAACTACGAGCAGTACTTC
>.|TRBJ1-4|.|TRBV7-8
CASSLVSGRSNEKLFF
TGTGCCAGCAGCTTAGTTTCAGGCAGATCTAATGAAAAACTGTTTTTT
>few|TRBJ2-1|.|TRBV28
CASSPTLGAGYDNEQFF
TGTGCCAGCAGTCCCACCCTTGGTGCAGGGTACGACAATGAGCAGTTCTTC
>.|TRBJ2-2|.|TRBV7-9
CASSSRVASPGTGELFF
TGTGCCAGCAGCTCACGAGTAGCCTCTCCGGGCACCGGGGAGCTGTTTTTT
>.|TRBJ2-3|TRBD2|TRBV11-3
CASSRTGLAGTDTQYF
TGTGCCAGCAGCCGAACGGGACTAGCGGGCACAGATACGCAGTATTTT
>.|TRBJ1-1|TRBD1|TRBV10-3
CAISTTGGDTEAFF
TGTGCCATCAGCACGACAGGGGGGGACACTGAAGCTTTCTTT
>once|TRBJ2-3|.|TRBV30
CAWSASIDTQYF
TGTGCCTGGAGTGCTAGCATAGATACGCAGTATTTT
>.|TRBJ2-7|.|TRBV5-1
CASSFHYEQYF
TGCGCCAGCAGCTTCCACTACGAGCAGTACTTC
>.|TRBJ1-4|TRBD1|TRBV28
CASSLLLGDPGQVGEKLFF
TGTGCCAGCAGTTTATTGTTGGGGGATCCGGGACAGGTGGGGGAAAAACTGTTTTTT
>.|TRBJ2-2|TRBD1|TRBV7-2
CASSPGTGGYTGELFF
TGTGCCAGCAGCCCCGGGACAGGGGGTTACACCGGGGAGCTGTTTTTT
>.|TRBJ2-7|TRBD2|TRBV28
CASNLRGGRYEQYF
TGTGCCAGCAACCTCCGGGGGGGGAGATACGAGCAGTACTTC
>.|TRBJ2-5|.|TRBV4-3
CASSQALAYQETQYF
TGCGCCAGCAGCCAAGCCCTAGCGTACCAAGAGACCCAGTACTTC
>.|TRBJ2-7|TRBD2|TRBV4-1
CASSQTSGSNDEQYF
TGCGCCAGCAGCCAAACTAGCGGGAGTAACGACGAGCAGTACTTC
>.|TRBJ1-1|.|TRBV7-2
CASSQGIGTEAFF
TGTGCCAGCAGCCAGGGAATCGGCACTGAAGCTTTCTTT
>few|TRBJ2-1|TRBD2|TRBV28
CASSRWTSGYNEQFF
TGTGCCAGCAGCCGGTGGACTAGCGGGTACAATGAGCAGTTCTTC
>.|TRBJ1-1|.|TRBV6-5
CASSYRGLEAFF
TGTGCCAGCAGTTACAGGGGTTTGGAAGCTTTCTTT
>.|TRBJ1-1|.|TRBV19
CASSRGGLSTEAFF
TGTGCCAGTAGTAGGGGAGGGTTGAGCACTGAAGCTTTCTTT
>.|TRBJ2-5|.|TRBV29-1
CSGAHSRGTETQYF
TGCAGCGGTGCTCACTCCAGGGGTACAGAGACCCAGTACTTC
>.|TRBJ2-7|TRBD2|TRBV6-5
CAIPNLTSKYEQYF
TGTGCCATCCCCAACTTGACTAGCAAATACGAGCAGTACTTC
>.|TRBJ2-4|.|TRBV21-1
CASSFLIPGQGLGKNIQYF
TGTGCCAGCAGTTTCCTTATACCGGGACAGGGCCTGGGGAAGAACATTCAGTACTTC
>.|TRBJ2-7|TRBD2|TRBV5-4
CASSPRVLAGPQYF
TGTGCCAGCAGCCCAAGGGTACTAGCGGGGCCACAGTACTTC
>.|TRBJ2-5|TRBD1|TRBV28
CASSFGTGVRETQYF
TGTGCCAGCAGTTTTGGAACAGGGGTCCGAGAGACCCAGTACTTC
>.|TRBJ2-7|TRBD2|TRBV5-1
CASSLLRERIYEQYF
TGCGCCAGCAGCTTATTGCGGGAGAGAATCTACGAGCAGTACTTC
>.|TRBJ1-5|.|TRBV19
CASTPGRGYQPQHF
TGTGCCAGTACTCCTGGACGGGGATATCAGCCCCAGCATTTT
>.|TRBJ1-3|TRBD1|TRBV6-6
CASSYLTGARGNTIYF
TGTGCCAGCAGTTACCTAACAGGGGCAAGGGGAAACACCATATATTTT
>few|TRBJ1-1|.|TRBV6-5
CASRSGLLMNTEAFF
TGTGCCAGCAGATCCGGTTTGTTGATGAACACTGAAGCTTTCTTT
>.|TRBJ2-7|TRBD2|TRBV28
CASSPRTSGRNEQYF
TGTGCCAGCAGTCCGAGGACTAGCGGGAGGAACGAGCAGTACTTC
>.|TRBJ2-1|.|TRBV28
CASSPGFRGSNEQFF
TGTGCCAGCAGTCCCGGGTTCCGGGGTTCTAATGAGCAGTTCTTC
>.|TRBJ2-7|TRBD1|TRBV7-9
CASSSGQGIDMEQYF
TGTGCCAGCAGCTCGGGACAGGGGATCGATATGGAGCAGTACTTC